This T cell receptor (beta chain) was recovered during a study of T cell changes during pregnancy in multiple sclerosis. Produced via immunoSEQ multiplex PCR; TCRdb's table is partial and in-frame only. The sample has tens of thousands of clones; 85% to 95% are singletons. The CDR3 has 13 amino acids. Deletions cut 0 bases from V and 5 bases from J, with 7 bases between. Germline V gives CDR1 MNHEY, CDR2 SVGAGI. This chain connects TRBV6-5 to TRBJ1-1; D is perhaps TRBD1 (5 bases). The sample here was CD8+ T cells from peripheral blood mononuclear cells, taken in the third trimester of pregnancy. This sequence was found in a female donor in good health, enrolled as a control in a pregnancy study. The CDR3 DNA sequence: TGTGCCAGCAGTTACTCGCAGGGTACTGAAGCTTTCTTT. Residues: CASSYSQGTEAFF.